Included here is one T cell receptor (beta chain) sequence, with context. This sample is part of a study of blood T cell repertoires in COVID-19. For the study at large: The United States, Italy and Spain were the sources of the acute and convalescent COVID-19 samples. The analysed material was cDNA or gDNA that came from T cells, B-cell-depleted T cells, or PBMCs.

Study processing details: Estimation of nucleated cell counts was performed using reference gene primer amplification. Using immunoSEQ multiplex PCR, the repertoire was profiled, and TCRdb retains in-frame clones only, with some absent. V, J and clone size derive from that table, while D and trimming were established from the DNA sequence. Altogether 80,000 or so clones are present, roughly nine tenths being singletons, with the ten largest covering roughly 2.3%. V lost 4 bases and J lost 4; bases outside the gene matches: 3. The CDR3 contains 13 residues. Germline CDR1 and CDR2: MGHRA and YSYEKL. The rearrangement links TRBV4-1 to TRBJ2-7, with TRBD1 matching over 8 bases. The clonotype originates from a man aged 50 or older with acute or convalescent COVID-19. The sample taken for sequencing was peripheral blood. CDR3 bases: TGCGCCAGCAGCCTACGACAGGGGTACGAGCAGTACGTC. As protein: CASSLRQGYEQYV.